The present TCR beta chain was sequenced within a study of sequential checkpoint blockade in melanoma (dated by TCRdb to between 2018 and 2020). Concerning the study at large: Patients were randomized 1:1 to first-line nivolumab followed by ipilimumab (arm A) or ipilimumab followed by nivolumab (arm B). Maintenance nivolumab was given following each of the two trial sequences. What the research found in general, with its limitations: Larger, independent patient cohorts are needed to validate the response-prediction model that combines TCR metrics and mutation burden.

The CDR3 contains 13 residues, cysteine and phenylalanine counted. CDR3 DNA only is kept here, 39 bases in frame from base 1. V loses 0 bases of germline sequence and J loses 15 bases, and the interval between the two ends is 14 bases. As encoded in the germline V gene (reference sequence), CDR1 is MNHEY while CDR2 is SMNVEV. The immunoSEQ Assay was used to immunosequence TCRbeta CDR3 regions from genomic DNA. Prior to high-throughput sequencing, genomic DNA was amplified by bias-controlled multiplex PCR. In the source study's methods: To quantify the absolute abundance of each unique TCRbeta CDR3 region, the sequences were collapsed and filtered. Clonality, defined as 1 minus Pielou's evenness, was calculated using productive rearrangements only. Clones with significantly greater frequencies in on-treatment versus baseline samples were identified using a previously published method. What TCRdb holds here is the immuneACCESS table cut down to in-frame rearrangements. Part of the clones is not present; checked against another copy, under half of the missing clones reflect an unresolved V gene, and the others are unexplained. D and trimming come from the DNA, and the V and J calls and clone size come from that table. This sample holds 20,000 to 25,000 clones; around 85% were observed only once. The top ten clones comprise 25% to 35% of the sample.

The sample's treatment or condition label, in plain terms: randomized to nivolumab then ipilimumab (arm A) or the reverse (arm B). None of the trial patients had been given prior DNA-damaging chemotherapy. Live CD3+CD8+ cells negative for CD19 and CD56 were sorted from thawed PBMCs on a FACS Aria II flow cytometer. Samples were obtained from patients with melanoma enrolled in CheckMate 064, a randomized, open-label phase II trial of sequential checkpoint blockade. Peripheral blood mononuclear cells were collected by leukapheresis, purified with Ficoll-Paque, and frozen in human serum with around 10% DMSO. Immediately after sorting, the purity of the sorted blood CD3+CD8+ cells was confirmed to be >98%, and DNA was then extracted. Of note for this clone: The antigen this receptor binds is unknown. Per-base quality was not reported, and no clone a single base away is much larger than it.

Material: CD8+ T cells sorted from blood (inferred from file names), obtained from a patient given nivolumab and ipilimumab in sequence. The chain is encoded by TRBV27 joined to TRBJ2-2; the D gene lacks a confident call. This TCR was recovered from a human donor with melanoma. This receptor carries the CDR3 CASSLSAGWWLFF. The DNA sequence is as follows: TGTGCCAGCAGTTTATCGGCAGGATGGTGGTTGTTTTTT.